Below are 27 T cell receptor beta chains sequenced from a single sample in a study of T-cell memory formation after mild COVID-19. A single record per CDR3 protein comes from TCRdb applying MiXCR to the 5' RACE reads. The sample contains 400,000 to 500,000 distinct CDR3 sequences, around 20% of which appear only once. Material: PBMCs or a T cell subset sorted from them (not recorded which). Every receptor here comes from an adult woman who had mild COVID-19 (a few samples of this study predate the infection). Cell type and time point are not known.

This clonotype occurred a few times. This chain connects TRBV4-3 to TRBJ2-2; tentative D call: TRBD1 (6 bases). This CDR3 contains 16 residues. V was shortened by 1 base and J by 4 bases, with 13 bases between the two germline ends. CDR1 and CDR2 (germline): LGHNA, YSLEER. The CDR3 region is CASSQVQGLITGELFF. CDR3 nucleotides: TGCGCCAGCAGCCAAGTTCAGGGGTTGATCACCGGGGAGCTGTTTTTT.

The V call is TRBV7-6, the J call TRBJ2-1; 9 bases fit TRBD2. CDR1 is SGHVS and CDR2 is FNYEAQ in the germline V gene. Trimming cost V 1 base and J 8 bases; bases outside gene matches: 12. The CDR3 has 17 residues. CDR3 residues: CASSLVAGEPLGYEQFF. The CDR3 coding sequence is TGTGCCAGCAGCTTAGTAGCGGGAGAACCGCTAGGCTATGAGCAGTTCTTC.

The table lists this clonotype with a few counts. The chain recombines TRBV5-1 with TRBJ1-2; 12 bases align to TRBD1. The germline V gene has CDR1 SGHRS and CDR2 YFSETQ. This CDR3 has 15 residues. Trimming cost V 4 bases and J 6 bases; bases outside gene matches: 7. The CDR3 protein is CASSPGQGAIHGYTF. CDR3 DNA: TGCGCCAGCAGCCCGGGACAGGGGGCGATCCATGGCTACACCTTC.

The chain joins TRBV6-5 to TRBJ2-7; 9 bases are shared with TRBD1. CDR3 length equals 15 residues. Trimming at V came to 2 bases and at J to 0 bases, leaving 2 bases not matched to a gene. In germline, CDR1 is MNHEY, CDR2 SVGAGI. CDR3 protein: CASSYRTGDSYEQYF. CDR3 coding DNA: TGTGCCAGCAGTTACAGGACAGGGGACTCCTACGAGCAGTACTTC.

This clonotype was found many times. One end of the junction fails to match germline, which may point to a read error. This rearrangement joins TRBV12-3 or TRBV12-4 to TRBJ2-3, with D perhaps matching TRBD1 (6 bases). This CDR3 has 14 residues. The CDR3 spells CASSLGGSTDTQYF. CDR3 nucleotides: TGTGCCAGCAGCTTAGGGGGAAGCACAGATACGCAGTATTTT.

Ten or more counts support this clonotype. CDR3 region: CASSQGTGRAEQFF. The DNA for the CDR3 is TGTGCCAGCAGCCAAGGGACCGGACGGGCTGAGCAGTTCTTC. The chain has TRBV3-1 and TRBJ2-1; D call uncertain. V gave up 1 base and J gave up 9 bases, with 13 bases separating them. Germline CDR1 reads LGHDT; CDR2 reads YNNKEL (reference sequence). This CDR3 spans 14 amino acids.

The V gene is TRBV7-9, the J gene TRBJ2-4; no firm D call. The V gene lost 4 bases and the J gene lost 2 bases, with 9 bases spanning the gap. The CDR3 has 14 residues. The germline V gene has CDR1 SEHNR and CDR2 FQNEAQ (reference sequence). The CDR3 sequence: CASSYPVTKNIQYF. Written as DNA, the CDR3 is TGTGCCAGCAGCTACCCTGTGACCAAAAACATTCAGTACTTC.

This clonotype came up a few times. V and J are TRBV30 and TRBJ1-2, with D possibly TRBD1 on 5 matching bases. This CDR3 contains 13 residues. Deletions cut 4 bases from V and 1 base from J, with 10 bases between. CDR1 and CDR2 from the germline V gene are GTSNPN and SVGIG (reference sequence). The CDR3 DNA reads TGTGCCTGGAAGGACACTTTTAACTATGGCTACACCTTC. Residues: CAWKDTFNYGYTF.

The gene calls are TRBV5-1 and TRBJ1-1; TRBD1 agrees at 7 bases. The trim removed 5 bases at V and 3 bases at J, leaving 10 bases unmatched. Germline V gene data show CDR1 as SGHRS and CDR2 as YFSETQ. The CDR3 is 15 amino acids. CDR3 in DNA: TGCGCCAGCAGGGATGCCGGGACAGTGTACACTGAAGCTTTCTTT. Its translation is CASRDAGTVYTEAFF.

This CDR3 is CASSPSVWGPRTQYF. The CDR3 bases are TGTGCCAGCAGCCCATCGGTTTGGGGCCCCAGGACCCAGTACTTC. This chain uses TRBV12-3 or TRBV12-4 with TRBJ2-5, with D perhaps TRBD1 (5 bases). The V end lost 6 bases, the J end lost 7 bases, and 21 bases lay between the germline ends. This CDR3 comprises 15 residues.

This clonotype was counted a few times. The chain couples TRBV9 to TRBJ2-3; TRBD2 matches at 9 bases. V gave up 0 bases and J gave up 2 bases; unmatched junction bases: 7. The CDR3 extends over 17 amino acids. Germline values: CDR1 SGDLS, CDR2 YYNGEE. CDR3 residues: CASSVEASGANTDTQYF. The CDR3, as DNA: TGTGCCAGCAGCGTAGAGGCTAGCGGGGCGAACACAGATACGCAGTATTTT. The full variable domain, its missing parts supplied by reference TRBV9 and TRBJ2-3, is DSGVTQTPKHLITATGQRVTLRCSPRSGDLSVYWYQQSLDQGLQFLIQYYNGEERAKGNILERFSAQQFPDLHSELNLSSLELGDSALYFCASSVEASGANTDTQYFGPGTRLTVL.

This clonotype was seen more than once but under ten times. The chain recombines TRBV5-1 with TRBJ2-1; TRBD2 matches 9 bases. The germline V gene has CDR1 SGHRS and CDR2 YFSETQ. This CDR3 is built from 14 residues. J lost 7 bases, V lost 9 bases, and 11 bases had no gene match. CDR3 sequence reads: CATTAGGGANEQFF. In DNA, the CDR3 is TGCGCCACTACGGCCGGCGGGGGGGCGAATGAGCAGTTCTTC. The whole variable domain, remainder taken from reference TRBV5-1 and TRBJ2-1, is KAGVTQTPRYLIKTRGQQVTLSCSPISGHRSVSWYQQTPGQGLQFLFEYFSETQRNKGNFPGRFSGRQFSNSRSEMNVSTLELGDSALYLCATTAGGGANEQFFGPGTRLTVL.

The CDR3 coding sequence is TGTGCCAGTAGTATTCTTTCGCCGCAGTTCTTC. Translated, it gives CASSILSPQFF. V gene TRBV19 combines with J gene TRBJ2-1; D gene ambiguous. Deletions cut 3 bases from V and 12 bases from J, with 9 bases between. This CDR3 is 11 amino acids long. Germline V CDR1 and CDR2: LNHDA, SQIVND (reference sequence).

The chain couples TRBV2 to TRBJ1-4; D is possibly TRBD1 (6 bases). The germline CDR1 and CDR2 sequences are SNHLY and FYNNEI. The CDR3 is 15 residues long. Between the trimmed V and J ends, which lost 4 bases and 8 bases, there was a span of 17 bases. The CDR3 bases are TGTGCCAGCAGTGGAGGATACAGGGTAGGGGAAAAACTGTTTTTT. Translation gives CASSGGYRVGEKLFF.

The chain links TRBV12-3 or TRBV12-4 to TRBJ2-1, with unresolved D. This CDR3 has 13 amino acids. Trimming pared 4 bases from V and 6 bases from J, leaving 10 bases between. CDR3 amino acids: CASSSSMVNEQFF. In DNA, the CDR3 is TGTGCCAGCAGTTCTTCCATGGTCAATGAGCAGTTCTTC.

This clonotype was picked up a small number of times. CDR3 in DNA: TGTGCCAGCAGTCCCCGACATAGCTCTGGAAACACCATATATTTT. Its translation is CASSPRHSSGNTIYF. This rearrangement joins TRBV27 to TRBJ1-3; D remains ambiguous. Trimming removed 5 bases at V and 0 bases at J, with 11 bases between. The germline gives CDR1 MNHEY, CDR2 SMNVEV (reference sequence). CDR3 size: 15 residues.

This clonotype was counted only a few times. This sequence joins TRBV6-1 and TRBJ2-7; a weak D match, TRBD2 (5 bases). Trimming pared 1 base from V and 9 bases from J, leaving 7 bases between. Germline V gene data show CDR1 as MNHNS and CDR2 as SASEGT. CDR3 length equals 11 residues. Here the CDR3 reads CASSEVRGQYF. The CDR3 DNA is TGTGCCAGCAGTGAAGTTCGGGGGCAGTACTTC.

The genes are TRBV27 and TRBJ2-3; D is unresolved. Trimming left V 2 bases short and J 6 bases short, with 12 bases between. The germline V gene encodes CDR1 MNHEY and CDR2 SMNVEV (reference sequence). The CDR3 spans 14 residues. Here the CDR3 reads CASSLIRGRDTQYF. In DNA, the CDR3 is TGTGCCAGCAGTTTAATCCGCGGTCGGGATACGCAGTATTTT.

This clonotype turned up a few times. This chain joins TRBV29-1 and TRBJ2-7; the match to TRBD1 covers 7 bases. Unmatched junction bases numbered 7, after V lost 7 bases and J lost 4 bases. Germline V gene lookup returns CDR1 SQVTM and CDR2 ANQGSEA. This CDR3 comprises 12 residues. The CDR3 nucleotides are TGCAGCGCCACCGGGACAGCGTACGAGCAGTACTTC. Translating gives CSATGTAYEQYF.

This clonotype was seen many times. The rearrangement links TRBV29-1 to TRBJ2-1; no clear D gene. CDR3 length: 13 amino acids. Trimming took 2 bases from V and 3 from J, leaving 8 bases between them. Germline values: CDR1 SQVTM, CDR2 ANQGSEA. The CDR3, as DNA: TGCAGCGTTGAACACACGAGCTACAATGAGCAGTTCTTC. This sequence encodes CSVEHTSYNEQFF.

This clonotype showed up just a few times. The chain combines TRBV5-1 with TRBJ1-2; 10 bases line up with TRBD1. Trimming at V came to 4 bases and at J to 8 bases, leaving 17 bases not matched to a gene. The germline V gene has CDR1 SGHRS and CDR2 YFSETQ. The CDR3 has 17 amino acids. The CDR3 region has the DNA TGCGCCAGCAGCCCGGGAGGGGGACAGGGGATTTCGGGCGGCTACACCTTC. Protein sequence: CASSPGGGQGISGGYTF.

This chain connects TRBV15 to TRBJ1-2; 8 bases are a match to TRBD1. J gave up 8 bases and V 3 bases, and 11 bases lay outside the gene matches. CDR3 size: 15 residues. CDR1 and CDR2 from the germline V gene are LNHNV and YYDKDF (reference sequence). CDR3 bases: TGTGCCACCAGCAGGACCCTAGGACAGGGCGGCGGCTACACCTTC. Amino acids: CATSRTLGQGGGYTF.

This clonotype came up a few times. V and J are TRBV7-8 and TRBJ2-3; 8 positions match TRBD2. Germline V gene sequence: CDR1 SGHVS, CDR2 FQNEAQ. The CDR3 is 16 amino acids. The V and J ends lost 4 bases and 4 bases, in that order; junction bases with no gene match: 10. The CDR3 DNA reads TGTGCCAGCAGCTCCCGCTGGCGGGGGGACGCAGATACGCAGTATTTT. This sequence encodes CASSSRWRGDADTQYF.

This clonotype showed up just a few times. This chain uses TRBV7-9 with TRBJ2-5; D remains ambiguous. CDR1 SEHNR and CDR2 FQNEAQ come from the germline V gene (reference sequence). Trimming took off 1 base at V and 4 bases at J, with 10 bases between the two ends. This CDR3 has 14 amino acids. The CDR3 loop reads CASSLVSLRETQYF. In DNA, the CDR3 is TGTGCCAGCAGCTTAGTGTCCCTTCGAGAGACCCAGTACTTC.

The rearrangement joins TRBV15 to TRBJ2-3; D remains ambiguous. From germline, CDR1 is LNHNV and CDR2 YYDKDF (reference sequence). With 5 bases removed from V and 0 bases from J, the gap between germline ends came to 3 bases. The CDR3 consists of 12 residues. In DNA form, the CDR3 reads TGTGCCACCAGCCATAGCACAGATACGCAGTATTTT. Its protein is CATSHSTDTQYF.

This clonotype was picked up a small number of times. J is TRBJ1-5 and V is TRBV30, with D perhaps matching TRBD1 (6 bases). V dropped 4 bases and J dropped 2 bases, with 12 bases sitting between them. There are 14 residues in the CDR3. Looked up from germline, CDR1 is GTSNPN and CDR2 is SVGIG (reference sequence). Here the CDR3 DNA reads TGTGCCTGGAACGGTAGACAGGGCAATCAGCCCCAGCATTTT. Translated: CAWNGRQGNQPQHF.

The chain couples TRBV10-3 to TRBJ2-5, with D maybe TRBD2 (5 bases). Germline loops: CDR1 ENHRY, CDR2 SYGVKD. The CDR3 totals 14 residues. V lost 6 bases and J 5 bases, leaving 16 bases between the germline ends. Here the CDR3 reads CAIRDPGRGETQYF. The CDR3 bases are TGTGCCATCAGGGACCCGGGCCGGGGTGAGACCCAGTACTTC.